This T cell receptor beta chain originates from a study of identical twins. The table lists this clonotype with a few counts. The germline gives CDR1 MNHEY, CDR2 SMNVEV (reference sequence). The CDR3 is made up of 15 amino acids. Between the trimmed V and J ends, which lost 5 bases and 8 bases, there was a span of 19 bases. TCRdb re-called the 5' RACE reads through MiXCR, storing one row per CDR3 protein. Of 500,000 to 650,000 distinct CDR3 sequences in the sample, around 7.4% were seen once. These data were likewise used in another study, on yellow fever vaccine responses in identical twins.

This receptor was identified in a woman aged 18-30 years in good health. Sequencing was carried out using PBMCs. The chain links TRBV27 to TRBJ2-1, with D perhaps matching TRBD1 (5 bases). This CDR3 is CASSLDGQGSDEQFF. The CDR3 DNA is TGTGCCAGCAGTCTGGATGGGCAGGGTTCGGATGAGCAGTTCTTC.